Sequencing of this T cell receptor beta chain was carried out in a study of response to subunit inactivated influenza vaccine. With regard to this clonotype: Its target is not known.

The V gene end was trimmed by 2 bases and the J gene end by 4 bases; junction bases not matched to a gene: 6. This CDR3 is built from 16 residues. Germline assignment: CDR1 DFQATT and CDR2 SNEGSKA (reference sequence). Each CDR3 protein gets one entry after TCRdb re-called the RT-PCR reads with MiXCR. Of hundreds of thousands of distinct CDR3 sequences listed, 20% to 25% are singletons. Study-wide points: The authors proposed limited new T cell recruitment per seasonal influenza vaccination.

The V and J genes are TRBV20-1 and TRBJ2-1; 12 bases are a match to TRBD2. Sample: PBMCs from blood, taken about 20 months after vaccination. The TCR was taken from a man aged 50 to 69 who received an inactivated influenza vaccine. The CDR3 region is CSARSLAGGLYNEQFF. In nucleotides, the CDR3 is TGCAGTGCTAGATCCCTAGCGGGAGGGTTATACAATGAGCAGTTCTTC.